The 20 T cell receptor beta chains listed next were all sequenced from one sample in a study of blood T cell repertoires in COVID-19. Some clones are missing from TCRdb's copy, which holds only in-frame ones; the method was immunoSEQ multiplex PCR. Found here are around 190,000 clones, under 80% of them singletons; the top ten hold approximately 16%. The sample taken for sequencing was PBMCs or T cells enriched from blood (not recorded which). The receptors derive from a woman between 45 and 60 years old with acute COVID-19.

This rearrangement joins TRBV3-1 (or the pseudogene TRBV3-2) to TRBJ1-2, with a possible D match to TRBD1 (6 bases). Trimming cost V 7 bases and J 6 bases, with 15 bases left between them. The CDR3 is 13 amino acids. Germline V gene lookup returns CDR1 LGHDT and CDR2 YNNKEL (reference sequence). The CDR3 DNA follows: TGTGCCAGCACCCAGACAGGCGGAGATGGCTACACCTTC. Translation: CASTQTGGDGYTF.

The chain joins TRBV7-3 to TRBJ2-2, with 11 nucleotides matching TRBD1. The V segment lost 3 bases and the J segment 6 bases; nucleotides outside the gene matches: 0. Germline lookup yields CDR1 SGHTA and CDR2 FQGTGA. This CDR3 spans 14 amino acids. CDR3: CASSLGQGAGELFF. CDR3 coding DNA: TGTGCCAGCAGCTTGGGACAGGGGGCCGGGGAGCTGTTTTTT.

The V and J genes are TRBV19 and TRBJ1-2, with unresolved D. V lost 5 bases, J lost 5 bases, and 6 bases lay in between. The CDR3 has 11 residues. The germline gives CDR1 LNHDA, CDR2 SQIVND (reference sequence). CDR3 in DNA: TGTGCCAGTAGTTCCCTTTATGGCTACACCTTC. Protein sequence: CASSSLYGYTF. Using reference TRBV19 and TRBJ1-2 for the parts outside the CDR3, the full variable domain is DGGITQSPKYLFRKEGQNVTLSCEQNLNHDAMYWYRQDPGQGLRLIYYSQIVNDFQKGDIAEGYSVSREKKESFPLTVTSAQKNPTAFYLCASSSLYGYTFGSGTRLTVV.

The V and J genes are TRBV14 and TRBJ2-2; unclear D gene. CDR1 is SGHDN, CDR2 FVKESK, per germline. This CDR3 has 15 amino acids. Trimming removed 0 bases at V and 6 bases at J, with 11 bases between. CDR3 sequence: CASSQELSAPGELFF. The CDR3 DNA reads as TGTGCCAGCAGCCAAGAACTTTCCGCGCCCGGGGAGCTGTTTTTT.

This clone was observed a single time. The genes are TRBV19 and TRBJ2-3, with 15 bases matching TRBD2. This CDR3 spans 16 amino acids. Germline V gene data show CDR1 as LNHDA and CDR2 as SQIVND (reference sequence). With 4 bases clipped from V and 8 bases from J, the junction kept 7 bases outside the gene matches. The CDR3 nucleotides are TGTGCCAGTAGTACCGGACTAGCGGGGGGGCGGGGTACGCAGTATTTT. This translates into CASSTGLAGGRGTQYF.

This chain connects TRBV11-2 to TRBJ1-1; 9 bases are a match to TRBD1. This CDR3 has 15 residues. V dropped 6 bases and J dropped 2; count of bases not matched to a gene: 7. Germline assignment: CDR1 SGHAT and CDR2 FQNNGV. The CDR3 is CASRPQGAYNTEAFF. CDR3 coding DNA: TGTGCCAGCAGACCACAGGGGGCGTACAACACTGAAGCTTTCTTT. The entire variable domain, with the rest obtained from reference TRBV11-2 and TRBJ1-1, is as follows: EAGVAQSPRYKIIEKRQSVAFWCNPISGHATLYWYQQILGQGPKLLIQFQNNGVVDDSQLPKDRFSAERLKGVDSTLKIQPAKLEDSAVYLCASRPQGAYNTEAFFGQGTRLTVV.

This sequence joins TRBV7-2 and TRBJ2-3, with TRBD2 matching 10 bases. V shed 1 base, J shed 3 bases, and the junction held 1 base outside the gene matches. CDR3 size: 15 residues. Germline values: CDR1 SGHTA, CDR2 FQGNSA. CDR3 amino acids: CASSLVGLATDTQYF. The DNA for the CDR3 is TGTGCCAGCAGCTTAGTGGGACTAGCGACAGATACGCAGTATTTT.

The rearrangement joins TRBV5-1 to TRBJ1-6; D gene ambiguous. The CDR3 is 17 residues long. Germline values: CDR1 SGHRS, CDR2 YFSETQ. V dropped 0 bases and J dropped 0 bases, with 10 bases sitting between them. Here the CDR3 DNA reads TGCGCCAGCAGCTTGGATACCTCCAGCTCCTATAATTCACCCCTCCACTTT. Translated, it gives CASSLDTSSSYNSPLHF.

The J gene is TRBJ2-1, the V gene TRBV6-6, with TRBD1 matching over 7 bases. The CDR3 extends over 13 amino acids. Germline V lookup: CDR1 MNHNY, CDR2 SVGAGI (reference sequence). The J segment lost 9 bases and the V segment lost 2 bases, leaving 4 bases of the junction unmatched. The CDR3 loop is CASSYGGQSEQFF. The CDR3 bases are TGTGCCAGCAGTTACGGGGGACAGAGTGAGCAGTTCTTC.

The V and J genes are TRBV5-5 and TRBJ1-5, with D hard to call. The germline V gene has CDR1 SGHKS and CDR2 YYEKEE (reference sequence). The CDR3 is 15 residues long. Trimming left V 0 bases short and J 5 bases short, with 12 bases between. DNA for the CDR3: TGTGCCAGCAGCTTGGGTTCCGGGGAGCATCAGCCCCAGCATTTT. Amino acid sequence: CASSLGSGEHQPQHF.

This clone was seen only a few times. The chain joins TRBV19 to TRBJ1-1, with D possibly TRBD1 on 5 matching bases. CDR1 is LNHDA and CDR2 is SQIVND in the germline V gene (reference sequence). The germline V and J ends were trimmed by 6 bases and 1 base, with 9 bases remaining between them. The length of the CDR3 is 13 residues. CDR3 protein: CASRLTENTEAFF. For the CDR3, the DNA is TGTGCCAGTAGGTTGACAGAGAACACTGAAGCTTTCTTT. Full variable domain (rest looked up from reference TRBV19 and TRBJ1-1): DGGITQSPKYLFRKEGQNVTLSCEQNLNHDAMYWYRQDPGQGLRLIYYSQIVNDFQKGDIAEGYSVSREKKESFPLTVTSAQKNPTAFYLCASRLTENTEAFFGQGTRLTVV.

This clone appeared once. The CDR3 is CASRQGPGELFF. DNA for the CDR3: TGTGCCAGCAGGCAGGGCCCCGGGGAGCTGTTTTTT. The chain carries TRBV28 and TRBJ2-2, with D tentatively TRBD1 (5 bases). This CDR3 region has 12 residues. CDR1 is MDHEN, CDR2 SYDVKM, per germline. V lost 6 bases and J 6 bases, leaving 8 bases between the germline ends. The complete variable domain, with remaining parts taken from reference TRBV28 and TRBJ2-2, reads DVKVTQSSRYLVKRTGEKVFLECVQDMDHENMFWYRQDPGLGLRLIYFSYDVKMKEKGDIPEGYSVSREKKERFSLILESASTNQTSMYLCASRQGPGELFFGEGSRLTVL.

The chain has TRBV7-8 and TRBJ1-1; D ambiguous. V lost 1 base to trimming and J lost 1 base, with 4 bases between them. The CDR3 has 13 residues. Germline V CDR1 and CDR2: SGHVS, FQNEAQ. CDR3 protein: CASSLGRNTEAFF. The CDR3 DNA reads TGTGCCAGCAGCTTAGGGAGGAACACTGAAGCTTTCTTT.

The chain combines TRBV6-5 with TRBJ1-5; possibly TRBD1 for D (5 bases). The CDR3 totals 13 residues. V was pared by 2 bases and J by 6 bases, with 8 bases between. The V gene's germline CDR1 is MNHEY and CDR2 SVGAGI. CDR3 in DNA: TGTGCCAGCAGTTACGGGGGGGGTCAGCCCCAGCATTTT. It is translated as CASSYGGGQPQHF.

A remark on this clone: A read error may produce the germline difference seen at one junction end. This sequence joins TRBV7-7 and TRBJ2-1; tentatively, D is TRBD1 (5 bases). The CDR3 extends over 13 amino acids. Germline CDR1 and CDR2: SSHAT and FNYEAQ (reference sequence). The CDR3 is CASSNPQDNEQFF. DNA for the CDR3: TGTGCTAGCAGCAACCCACAGGACAATGAGCAGTTCTTC.

This CDR3 is CASRPGTVNTGELFF. CDR3 nucleotides: TGTGCCAGCAGGCCCGGGACAGTGAACACCGGGGAGCTGTTTTTT. The rearrangement uses TRBV6-5 and TRBJ2-2; 7 nucleotides match TRBD1. CDR1 is MNHEY, CDR2 SVGAGI, per germline. The V and J ends lost 6 bases and 1 base, in that order; junction bases with no gene match: 5. The CDR3 runs to 15 residues.

This clone was detected only a few times. This chain uses TRBV28 with TRBJ2-5; 8 bases are a match to TRBD1. The CDR3 is 14 amino acids. CDR1 is MDHEN and CDR2 is SYDVKM in the germline V gene. V trimming: 4 bases; J trimming: 4 bases; junction bases outside the gene matches: 5. Here the CDR3 reads CASSSDRGGETQYF. CDR3 bases: TGTGCCAGCAGTTCCGACAGGGGAGGAGAGACCCAGTACTTC.

The genes are TRBV10-3 and TRBJ2-5; possible D gene TRBD1, 5 bases. V lost 8 bases to trimming and J lost 4 bases, with 8 bases between them. CDR1 is ENHRY, CDR2 SYGVKD, per germline. The CDR3 is made up of 11 amino acids. In nucleotides, the CDR3 is TGTGCCATCGGGGCCACAGAGACCCAGTACTTC. Translated, it gives CAIGATETQYF.

The count of this clone is one. The chain has TRBV9 and TRBJ1-3; D remains unclear. Trimming removed 0 bases from V and 8 bases from J, with 12 bases in between. The length of the CDR3 is 14 residues. The germline V gene encodes CDR1 SGDLS and CDR2 YYNGEE. The CDR3 spells CASSVGASGDTIYF. The CDR3 DNA is TGTGCCAGCAGCGTAGGGGCCTCCGGGGACACCATATATTTT.

The chain recombines TRBV7-8 with TRBJ2-1, with unresolved D. V was clipped by 1 base and J by 5 bases, with 12 bases between them. Germline V CDR1 and CDR2: SGHVS, FQNEAQ. CDR3 length: 15 amino acids. CDR3 region: CASSLVRWRHNEQFF. CDR3 nucleotide sequence: TGTGCCAGCAGCTTAGTACGGTGGCGGCACAATGAGCAGTTCTTC. Full variable domain (outside the CDR3, taken from reference TRBV7-8 and TRBJ2-1): GAGVSQSPRYKVAKRGQDVALRCDPISGHVSLFWYQQALGQGPEFLTYFQNEAQLDKSGLPSDRFFAERPEGSVSTLKIQRTQQEDSAVYLCASSLVRWRHNEQFFGPGTRLTVL.